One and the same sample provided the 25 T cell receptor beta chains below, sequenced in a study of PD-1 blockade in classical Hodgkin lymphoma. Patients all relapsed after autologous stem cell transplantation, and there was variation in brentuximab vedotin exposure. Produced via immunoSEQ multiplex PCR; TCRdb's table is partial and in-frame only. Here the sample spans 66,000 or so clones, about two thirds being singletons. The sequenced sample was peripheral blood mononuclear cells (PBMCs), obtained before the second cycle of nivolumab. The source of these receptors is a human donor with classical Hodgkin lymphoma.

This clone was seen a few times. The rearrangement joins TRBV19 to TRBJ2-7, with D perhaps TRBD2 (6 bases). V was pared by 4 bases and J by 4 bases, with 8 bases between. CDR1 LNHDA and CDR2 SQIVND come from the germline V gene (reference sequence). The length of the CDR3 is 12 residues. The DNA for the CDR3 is TGTGCCAGTAGTACGGAGGGGTACGAGCAGTACTTC. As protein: CASSTEGYEQYF.

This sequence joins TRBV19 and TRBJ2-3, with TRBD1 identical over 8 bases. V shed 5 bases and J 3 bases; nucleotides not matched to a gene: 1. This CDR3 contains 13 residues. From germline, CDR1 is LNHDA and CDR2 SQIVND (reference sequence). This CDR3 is CASSQGATDTQYF. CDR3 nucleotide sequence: TGTGCCAGTAGTCAGGGGGCAACAGATACGCAGTATTTT.

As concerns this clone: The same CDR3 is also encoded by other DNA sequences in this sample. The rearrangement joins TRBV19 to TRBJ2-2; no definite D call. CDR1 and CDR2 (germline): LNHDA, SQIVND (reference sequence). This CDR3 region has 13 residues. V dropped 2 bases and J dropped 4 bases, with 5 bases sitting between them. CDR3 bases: TGTGCCAGTAGTATAAGTCCCACCGGGGAGCTGTTTTTT. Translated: CASSISPTGELFF.

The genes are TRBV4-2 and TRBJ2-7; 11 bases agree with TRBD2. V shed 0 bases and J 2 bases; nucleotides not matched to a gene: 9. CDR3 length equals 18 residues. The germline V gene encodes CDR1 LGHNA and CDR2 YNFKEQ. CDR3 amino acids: CASSQDIGGLAAAYEQYF. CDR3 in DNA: TGTGCCAGCAGCCAAGATATTGGGGGACTAGCGGCGGCCTACGAGCAGTACTTC.

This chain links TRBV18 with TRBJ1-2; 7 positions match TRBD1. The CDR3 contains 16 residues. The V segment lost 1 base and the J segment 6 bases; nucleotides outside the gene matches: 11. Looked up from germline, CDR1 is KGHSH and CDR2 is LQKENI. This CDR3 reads CASSPREGAGTDGYTF. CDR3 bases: TGTGCCAGCTCACCACGCGAAGGTGCAGGGACAGATGGCTACACCTTC.

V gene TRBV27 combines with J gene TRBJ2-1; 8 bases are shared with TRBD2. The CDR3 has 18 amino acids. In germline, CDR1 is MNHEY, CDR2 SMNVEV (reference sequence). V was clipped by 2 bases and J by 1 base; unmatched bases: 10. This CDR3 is CASSLIAAGGPSYNEQFF. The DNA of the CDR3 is TGTGCCAGCAGTTTAATAGCGGCGGGGGGCCCTTCCTACAATGAGCAGTTCTTC.

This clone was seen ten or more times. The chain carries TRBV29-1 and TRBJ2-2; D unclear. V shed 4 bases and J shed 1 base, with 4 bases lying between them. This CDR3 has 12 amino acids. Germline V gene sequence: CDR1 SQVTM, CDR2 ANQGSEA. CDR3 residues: CSVGKNTGELFF. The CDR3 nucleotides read TGCAGCGTTGGCAAGAACACCGGGGAGCTGTTTTTT.

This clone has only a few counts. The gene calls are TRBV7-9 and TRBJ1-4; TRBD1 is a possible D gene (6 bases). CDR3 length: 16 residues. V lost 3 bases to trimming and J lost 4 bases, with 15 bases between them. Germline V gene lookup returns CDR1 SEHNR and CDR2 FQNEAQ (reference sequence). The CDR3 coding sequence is TGTGCCAGCAGCTTCGGTACAGGACAGTATAATGAAAAACTGTTTTTT. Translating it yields CASSFGTGQYNEKLFF.

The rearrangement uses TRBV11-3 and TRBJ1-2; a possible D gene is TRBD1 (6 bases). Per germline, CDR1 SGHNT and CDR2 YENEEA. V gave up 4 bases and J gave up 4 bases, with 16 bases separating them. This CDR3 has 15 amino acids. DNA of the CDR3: TGTGCCAGCAGCTCCTGGAATGGGGGCTTCTATGGCTACACCTTC. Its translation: CASSSWNGGFYGYTF.

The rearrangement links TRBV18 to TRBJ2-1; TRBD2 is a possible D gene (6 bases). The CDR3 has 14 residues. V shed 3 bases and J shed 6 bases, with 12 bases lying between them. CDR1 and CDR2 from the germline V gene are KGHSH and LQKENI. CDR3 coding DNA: TGTGCCAGCTCACCTCAGGGAGGTAGCAATGAGCAGTTCTTC. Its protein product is CASSPQGGSNEQFF. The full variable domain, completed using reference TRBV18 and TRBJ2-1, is NAGVMQNPRHLVRRRGQEARLRCSPMKGHSHVYWYRQLPEEGLKFMVYLQKENIIDESGMPKERFSAEFPKEGPSILRIQQVVRGDSAAYFCASSPQGGSNEQFFGPGTRLTVL.

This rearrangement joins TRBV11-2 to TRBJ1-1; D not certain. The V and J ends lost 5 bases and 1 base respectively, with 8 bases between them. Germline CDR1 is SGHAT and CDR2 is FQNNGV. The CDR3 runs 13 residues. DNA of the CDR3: TGTGCCAGCAGCACACAAGGGAACACTGAAGCTTTCTTT. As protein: CASSTQGNTEAFF. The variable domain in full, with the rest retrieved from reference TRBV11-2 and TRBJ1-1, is EAGVAQSPRYKIIEKRQSVAFWCNPISGHATLYWYQQILGQGPKLLIQFQNNGVVDDSQLPKDRFSAERLKGVDSTLKIQPAKLEDSAVYLCASSTQGNTEAFFGQGTRLTVV.

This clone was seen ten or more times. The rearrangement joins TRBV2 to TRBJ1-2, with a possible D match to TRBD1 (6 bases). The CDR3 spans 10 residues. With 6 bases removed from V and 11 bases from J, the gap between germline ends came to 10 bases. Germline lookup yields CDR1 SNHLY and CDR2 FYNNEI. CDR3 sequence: CASRGGRYTF. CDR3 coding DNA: TGTGCCAGCAGGGGGGGCAGGTACACCTTC. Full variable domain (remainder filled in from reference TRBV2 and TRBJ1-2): EPEVTQTPSHQVTQMGQEVILRCVPISNHLYFYWYRQILGQKVEFLVSFYNNEISEKSEIFDDQFSVERPDGSNFTLKIRSTKLEDSAMYFCASRGGRYTFGSGTRLTVV.

The CDR3 protein is CASSEWGTGGLANYGYTF. The CDR3 DNA is TGTGCCAGCAGTGAATGGGGGACAGGGGGCTTAGCTAACTATGGCTACACCTTC. This chain uses TRBV2 with TRBJ1-2; 12 nucleotides agree with TRBD1. The ends lost 2 bases at V and 0 bases at J; junction bases unmatched: 7. CDR3 size: 18 residues. CDR1 and CDR2 (germline): SNHLY, FYNNEI.

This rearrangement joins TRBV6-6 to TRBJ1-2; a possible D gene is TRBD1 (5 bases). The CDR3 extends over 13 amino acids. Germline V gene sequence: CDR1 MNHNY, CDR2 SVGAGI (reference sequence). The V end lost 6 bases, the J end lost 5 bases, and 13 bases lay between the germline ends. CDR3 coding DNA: TGTGCCAGCAGCCAGGGTAACCTTTATGGCTACACCTTC. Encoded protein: CASSQGNLYGYTF.

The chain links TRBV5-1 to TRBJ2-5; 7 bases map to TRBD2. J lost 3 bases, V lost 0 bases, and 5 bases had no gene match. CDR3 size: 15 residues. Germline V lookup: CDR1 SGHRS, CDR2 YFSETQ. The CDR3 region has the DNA TGCGCCAGCAGCTTGGCCGGACGGGAGGAAGAGACCCAGTACTTC. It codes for CASSLAGREEETQYF.

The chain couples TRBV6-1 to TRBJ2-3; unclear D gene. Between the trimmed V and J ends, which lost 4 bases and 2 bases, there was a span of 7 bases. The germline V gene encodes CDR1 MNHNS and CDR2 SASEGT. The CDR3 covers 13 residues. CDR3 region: CASSGDLTDTQYF. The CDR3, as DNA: TGTGCCAGCAGTGGCGACCTCACAGATACGCAGTATTTT.

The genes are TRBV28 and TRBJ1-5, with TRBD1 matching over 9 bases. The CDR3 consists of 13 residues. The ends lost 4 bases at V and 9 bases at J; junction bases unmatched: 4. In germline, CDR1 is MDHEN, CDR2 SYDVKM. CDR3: CASSSRTGVPQHF. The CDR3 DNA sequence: TGTGCCAGCAGTTCCCGGACAGGGGTGCCCCAGCATTTT.

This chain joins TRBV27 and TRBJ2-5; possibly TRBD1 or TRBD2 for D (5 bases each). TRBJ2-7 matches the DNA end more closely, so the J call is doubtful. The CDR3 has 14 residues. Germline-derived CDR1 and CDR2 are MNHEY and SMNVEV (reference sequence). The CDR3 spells CASSLSGTIYEQYF. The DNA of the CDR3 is TGTGCCAGCAGTTTATCGGGGACCATATACGAGCAGTACTTC.

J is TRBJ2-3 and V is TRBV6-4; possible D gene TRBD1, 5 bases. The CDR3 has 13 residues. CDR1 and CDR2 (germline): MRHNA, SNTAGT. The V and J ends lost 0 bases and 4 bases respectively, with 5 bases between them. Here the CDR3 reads CASSDSGADTQYF. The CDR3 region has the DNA TGTGCCAGCAGTGACTCAGGGGCAGATACGCAGTATTTT.

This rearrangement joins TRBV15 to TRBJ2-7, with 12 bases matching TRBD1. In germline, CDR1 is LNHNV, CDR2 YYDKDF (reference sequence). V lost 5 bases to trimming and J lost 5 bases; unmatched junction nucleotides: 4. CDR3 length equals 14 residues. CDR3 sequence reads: CATSRDRGLDEQYF. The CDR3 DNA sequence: TGTGCCACCAGCCGGGACAGGGGGCTGGACGAGCAGTACTTC. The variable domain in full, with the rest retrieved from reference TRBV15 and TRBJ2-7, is DAMVIQNPRYQVTQFGKPVTLSCSQTLNHNVMYWYQQKSSQAPKLLFHYYDKDFNNEADTPDNFQSRRPNTSFCFLDIRSPGLGDTAMYLCATSRDRGLDEQYFGPGTRLTVT.

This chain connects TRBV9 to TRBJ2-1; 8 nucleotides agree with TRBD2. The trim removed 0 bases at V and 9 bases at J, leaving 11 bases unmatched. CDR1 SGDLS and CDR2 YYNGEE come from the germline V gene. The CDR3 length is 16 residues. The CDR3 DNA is TGTGCCAGCAGCGTAGGGACTAGCAAGCAGGAGGTTGAGCAGTTCTTC. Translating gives CASSVGTSKQEVEQFF.

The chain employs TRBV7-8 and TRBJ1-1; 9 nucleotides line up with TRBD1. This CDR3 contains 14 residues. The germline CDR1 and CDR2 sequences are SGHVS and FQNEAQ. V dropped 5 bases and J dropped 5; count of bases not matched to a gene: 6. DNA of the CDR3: TGTGCCAGCAGCCCCGGGACAGGGAAAACTGAAGCTTTCTTT. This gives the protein CASSPGTGKTEAFF.

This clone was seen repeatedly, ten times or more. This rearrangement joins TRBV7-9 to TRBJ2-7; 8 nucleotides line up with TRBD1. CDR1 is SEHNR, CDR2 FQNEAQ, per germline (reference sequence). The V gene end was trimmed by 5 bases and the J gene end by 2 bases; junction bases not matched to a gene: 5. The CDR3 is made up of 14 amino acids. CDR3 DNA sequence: TGTGCCAGCAGCAGACAGGGGAAACCCTACGAGCAGTACTTC. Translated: CASSRQGKPYEQYF.

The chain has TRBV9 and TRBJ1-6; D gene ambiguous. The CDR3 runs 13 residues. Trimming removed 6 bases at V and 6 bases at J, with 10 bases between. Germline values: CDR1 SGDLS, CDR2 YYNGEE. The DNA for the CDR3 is TGTGCCAGCACCGACGGACCTAATTCACCCCTCCACTTT. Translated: CASTDGPNSPLHF.

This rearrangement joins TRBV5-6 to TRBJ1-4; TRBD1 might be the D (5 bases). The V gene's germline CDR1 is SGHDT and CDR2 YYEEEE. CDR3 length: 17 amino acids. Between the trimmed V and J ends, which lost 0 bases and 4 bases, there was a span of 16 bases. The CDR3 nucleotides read TGTGCCAGCAGCTTGGGCTTAGGGGCAACCGATAATGAAAAACTGTTTTTT. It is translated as CASSLGLGATDNEKLFF.